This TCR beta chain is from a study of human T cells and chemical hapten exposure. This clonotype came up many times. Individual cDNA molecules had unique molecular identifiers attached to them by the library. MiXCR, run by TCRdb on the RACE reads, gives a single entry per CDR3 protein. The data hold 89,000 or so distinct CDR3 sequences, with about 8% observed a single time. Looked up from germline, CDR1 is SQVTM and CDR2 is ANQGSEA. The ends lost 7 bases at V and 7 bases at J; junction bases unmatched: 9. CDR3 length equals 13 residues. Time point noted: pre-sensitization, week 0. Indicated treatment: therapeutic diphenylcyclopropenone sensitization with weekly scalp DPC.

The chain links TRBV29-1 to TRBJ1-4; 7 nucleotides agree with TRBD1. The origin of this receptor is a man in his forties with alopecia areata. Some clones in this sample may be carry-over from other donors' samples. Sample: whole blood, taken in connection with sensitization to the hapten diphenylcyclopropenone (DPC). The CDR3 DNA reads TGCAGCGGCTGGGTAGGGGGCAGTGAAAAACTGTTTTTT. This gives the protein CSGWVGGSEKLFF.